The source of this TCR beta chain is a study of blood T cell repertoires in COVID-19. Some clones are missing from TCRdb's copy, which holds only in-frame ones; the method was immunoSEQ multiplex PCR. The sample includes about 250,000 clones, 88% of them seen just once. This CDR3 has 14 amino acids. Germline V gives CDR1 MNHEY, CDR2 SVGAGI. After removal of 8 bases from V and 5 bases from J, the junction contained 8 bases not matched to a gene. The sample was peripheral blood. This chain links TRBV6-5 with TRBJ2-5; TRBD1 aligns across 10 bases. The sequence was obtained from a woman under 40 with COVID-19, enrolled during active disease. CDR3 in amino acids: CASGRQGAGETQYF. The DNA for the CDR3 is TGTGCCAGCGGCCGACAGGGGGCGGGGGAGACCCAGTACTTC.